The next 27 T cell receptor beta chains were all read from a single sample in a study of blood T cell repertoires in COVID-19. The repertoire was sequenced with immunoSEQ multiplex PCR; TCRdb's copy has only in-frame clones and lacks some. This sample has more than 75,000 clones; roughly 86% occur once, and the top ten carry less than 11%. The sequencing sample was made of peripheral blood. The receptors were gathered from a man between 60 and 75 years old with acute or convalescent COVID-19.

This chain joins TRBV18 and TRBJ2-3, with a tentative D call TRBD2 (5 bases). Germline assignment: CDR1 KGHSH and CDR2 LQKENI. Trimming took off 1 base at V and 2 bases at J, with 7 bases between the two ends. The CDR3 spans 14 residues. The CDR3 region is CASSPRAVTDTQYF. The CDR3, as DNA: TGTGCCAGCTCACCACGAGCGGTCACAGATACGCAGTATTTT. Variable domain in full (rest from reference TRBV18 and TRBJ2-3): NAGVMQNPRHLVRRRGQEARLRCSPMKGHSHVYWYRQLPEEGLKFMVYLQKENIIDESGMPKERFSAEFPKEGPSILRIQQVVRGDSAAYFCASSPRAVTDTQYFGPGTRLTVL.

The V gene is TRBV19, the J gene TRBJ2-5; 7 positions agree with TRBD1. The germline V gene has CDR1 LNHDA and CDR2 SQIVND (reference sequence). Trimming at V came to 6 bases and at J to 5 bases, leaving 6 bases not matched to a gene. The CDR3 extends over 13 amino acids. CDR3 DNA: TGTGCCAGTAGCTCGACAGGGATGGAGACCCAGTACTTC. It is translated as CASSSTGMETQYF.

V usage is TRBV9 and J usage is TRBJ2-1; 8 positions match TRBD2. Germline CDR1 SGDLS, CDR2 YYNGEE. The CDR3 runs 15 residues. The J segment lost 6 bases and the V segment lost 0 bases, leaving 5 bases of the junction unmatched. The CDR3, as DNA: TGTGCCAGCAGCGTAGCGACGGGGGGGGGCAATGAGCAGTTCTTC. This sequence encodes CASSVATGGGNEQFF.

The V call is TRBV28, the J call TRBJ2-6; 9 bases match TRBD1. Germline V lookup: CDR1 MDHEN, CDR2 SYDVKM. V shed 11 bases and J 1 base; nucleotides not matched to a gene: 9. CDR3 size: 16 residues. The CDR3 here is CACNRGRSSGANVLTF. DNA of the CDR3: TGTGCCTGCAACAGGGGGCGGTCGTCTGGGGCCAACGTCCTGACTTTC.

The rearrangement uses TRBV21-1 and TRBJ1-5. TRBV21-1 is a listed pseudogene. This CDR3 is built from 17 residues. The CDR3 loop reads CASSKNPGSRPNQPQHF. The CDR3 DNA sequence: TGTGCCAGCAGCAAGAACCCCGGGAGCAGGCCTAATCAGCCCCAGCATTTT.

This sequence joins TRBV7-9 and TRBJ2-2, with D uncertain. Germline CDR1 is SEHNR and CDR2 is FQNEAQ (reference sequence). The length of the CDR3 is 15 residues. Trimming removed 1 base from V and 0 bases from J, with 6 bases in between. Here the CDR3 DNA reads TGTGCCAGCAGCTTAGGGGCGACGAACACCGGGGAGCTGTTTTTT. It specifies CASSLGATNTGELFF.

As for this clone: The sample has other DNA sequences that encode this CDR3 too. The genes are TRBV28 and TRBJ2-1; the D gene is possibly TRBD1 (6 bases). This CDR3 region has 16 residues. Germline V gene lookup returns CDR1 MDHEN and CDR2 SYDVKM. Trimming cost V 5 bases and J 0 bases, with 14 bases left between them. CDR3 sequence (DNA): TGTGCCAGCAGTACCAGACAGGCTAGCTCCTACAATGAGCAGTTCTTC. Translating it yields CASSTRQASSYNEQFF.

The gene calls are TRBV7-3 and TRBJ2-3; D ambiguous. Deletions cut 5 bases from V and 0 bases from J, with 9 bases between. The germline V gene encodes CDR1 SGHTA and CDR2 FQGTGA. The CDR3 totals 14 residues. CDR3 loop: CASSAGYSTDTQYF. DNA of the CDR3: TGTGCCAGCAGCGCCGGGTATAGCACAGATACGCAGTATTTT.

A note on this clone: Different DNA sequences within this sample yield the same CDR3. J is TRBJ1-2 and V is TRBV25-1, with a possible D match to TRBD1 (6 bases). Germline loops: CDR1 MGHDK, CDR2 SYGVNS. Trimming cost V 4 bases and J 2 bases, with 11 bases left between them. This CDR3 region has 14 residues. CDR3 bases: TGTGCCAGCAGTGCACAAGGACAGAACTATGGCTACACCTTC. The encoded protein is CASSAQGQNYGYTF.

The chain couples TRBV14 to TRBJ1-2; D is unresolved. Germline V gene data show CDR1 as SGHDN and CDR2 as FVKESK. The CDR3 is made up of 14 amino acids. V dropped 1 base and J dropped 3 bases, with 9 bases sitting between them. As DNA, the CDR3 is TGTGCCAGCAGCCAAGCAAACAGCTACTATGGCTACACCTTC. Residues: CASSQANSYYGYTF.

This chain joins TRBV5-1 and TRBJ2-1; 14 bases match TRBD2. The germline gives CDR1 SGHRS, CDR2 YFSETQ. The V gene end was trimmed by 0 bases and the J gene end by 10 bases; junction bases not matched to a gene: 9. CDR3 length: 17 amino acids. The CDR3: CASSLADYGTSGREQFF. The CDR3 bases are TGCGCCAGCAGCTTGGCCGATTACGGGACTAGCGGGAGAGAGCAGTTCTTC.

The rearrangement joins TRBV20-1 to TRBJ1-1; TRBD1 aligns across 9 bases. Looked up from germline, CDR1 is DFQATT and CDR2 is SNEGSKA (reference sequence). Germline trimming cut 5 bases from V and 6 bases from J; bases unmatched to any gene: 7. The CDR3 is 13 amino acids. CDR3: CSAGGQGTPEAFF. CDR3 sequence (DNA): TGCAGTGCTGGTGGACAGGGGACCCCTGAAGCTTTCTTT.

The V and J genes are TRBV5-1 and TRBJ2-7, with TRBD1 matching 9 bases. This CDR3 is 15 amino acids long. V gave up 4 bases and J gave up 6 bases; unmatched junction bases: 11. CDR1 and CDR2 from the germline V gene are SGHRS and YFSETQ. The CDR3 protein is CASSRSPGQGREQYF. CDR3 nucleotide sequence: TGCGCCAGCAGCAGATCGCCGGGACAGGGTCGCGAGCAGTACTTC.

This chain connects TRBV5-1 to TRBJ1-2; 8 bases fit TRBD1. The ends lost 0 bases at V and 7 bases at J; junction bases unmatched: 5. Germline V gene sequence: CDR1 SGHRS, CDR2 YFSETQ. This CDR3 spans 14 amino acids. The CDR3 DNA sequence: TGCGCCAGCAGCTTGGGACAGGGGAAGGGTGGCTACACCTTC. Translated, it gives CASSLGQGKGGYTF. Full variable domain (missing parts from reference TRBV5-1 and TRBJ1-2): KAGVTQTPRYLIKTRGQQVTLSCSPISGHRSVSWYQQTPGQGLQFLFEYFSETQRNKGNFPGRFSGRQFSNSRSEMNVSTLELGDSALYLCASSLGQGKGGYTFGSGTRLTVV.

Details on this clone: A read error may account for a junction end that differs from germline. The chain combines TRBV7-2 with TRBJ2-1, with 8 nucleotides matching TRBD2. The CDR3 runs 14 residues. Per the germline V gene, CDR1 is SGHTA and CDR2 is FQGNSA. CDR3 sequence reads: CASSVAGTSYEQFF. CDR3 nucleotides: TGTGCCAGCAGCGTAGCCGGGACTAGTTATGAGCAGTTCTTC.

The chain joins TRBV6-6 to TRBJ1-1, with 7 bases aligning to TRBD1. Germline V gene data show CDR1 as MNHNY and CDR2 as SVGAGI (reference sequence). J gave up 11 bases and V 6 bases, and 12 bases lay outside the gene matches. This CDR3 is built from 13 residues. The CDR3 region has the DNA TGTGCCAGCAGGGGGACAGAAAAGGGGTTTGCTTTCTTT. Encoded protein: CASRGTEKGFAFF.

This chain links TRBV25-1 with TRBJ2-1; TRBD1 agrees at 9 bases. The germline V gene encodes CDR1 MGHDK and CDR2 SYGVNS. The ends lost 3 bases at V and 2 bases at J; junction bases unmatched: 2. The CDR3 sequence is 15 residues long. The CDR3 coding sequence is TGTGCCAGCAGTGACGGGACAGGGCCCTACAATGAGCAGTTCTTC. This sequence encodes CASSDGTGPYNEQFF. Complete variable domain (other parts from reference TRBV25-1 and TRBJ2-1): EADIYQTPRYLVIGTGKKITLECSQTMGHDKMYWYQQDPGMELHLIHYSYGVNSTEKGDLSSESTVSRIRTEHFPLTLESARPSHTSQYLCASSDGTGPYNEQFFGPGTRLTVL.

This clone was seen a few times. The gene calls are TRBV10-3 and TRBJ2-2; D possibly corresponds to TRBD1 (5 bases). V lost 3 bases and J lost 0, with 11 bases in between. In germline, CDR1 is ENHRY, CDR2 SYGVKD. The CDR3 has 16 amino acids. CDR3 sequence: CAISERQLSNTGELFF. In nucleotides, the CDR3 is TGTGCCATCAGTGAACGACAGCTTTCGAACACCGGGGAGCTGTTTTTT.

A few counts support this clone. The rearrangement uses TRBV7-2 and TRBJ1-2; TRBD1 is a possible D gene (5 bases). Trimming pared 5 bases from V and 5 bases from J, leaving 18 bases between. The CDR3 consists of 15 residues. Germline loops: CDR1 SGHTA, CDR2 FQGNSA. In nucleotides, the CDR3 is TGTGCCAGCAGCCGGGAGCAGGGAAGAATATATGGCTACACCTTC. Translating it yields CASSREQGRIYGYTF.

This clone occurred once. The chain employs TRBV5-4 and TRBJ1-6, with TRBD1 matching over 7 bases. This CDR3 has 17 residues. Germline V gene sequence: CDR1 SGHNT, CDR2 YYREEE (reference sequence). Trimming cost V 0 bases and J 9 bases; bases outside gene matches: 12. CDR3 coding DNA: TGTGCCAGCAGCTTGGACCCCCGACAGGGTGGTAGTTCACCCCTCCACTTT. It yields the protein CASSLDPRQGGSSPLHF.

The gene calls are TRBV7-3 and TRBJ1-2, with 9 positions matching TRBD1. V dropped 5 bases and J dropped 8; count of bases not matched to a gene: 6. There are 13 residues in the CDR3. The germline V gene has CDR1 SGHTA and CDR2 FQGTGA. The CDR3 DNA follows: TGTGCCAGCAGCCCCGGACAGGGGCTGGGCTACACCTTC. Encoded protein: CASSPGQGLGYTF.

V is TRBV4-1 and J is TRBJ2-3; TRBD1 is a possible D gene (5 bases). CDR1 is MGHRA and CDR2 is YSYEKL in the germline V gene. The CDR3 is 15 amino acids. The germline V and J ends were trimmed by 4 bases and 3 bases, with 14 bases remaining between them. The CDR3 sequence is CASSLTGLPTDTQYF. CDR3 DNA: TGCGCCAGCAGCCTCACAGGTCTTCCTACAGATACGCAGTATTTT.

The chain recombines TRBV5-5 with TRBJ1-4; D gene ambiguous. The CDR3 length is 14 residues. V was shortened by 7 bases and J by 0 bases, with 10 bases between the two germline ends. Per the germline V gene, CDR1 is SGHKS and CDR2 is YYEKEE (reference sequence). The CDR3 loop reads CASSSFATNEKLFF. CDR3 coding DNA: TGTGCCAGCTCCTCGTTTGCAACTAATGAAAAACTGTTTTTT.

There are a few counts of this clone. V and J are TRBV10-3 and TRBJ1-1; no clear D. Germline CDR1 and CDR2: ENHRY and SYGVKD. Trimming took off 0 bases at V and 1 base at J, with 6 bases between the two ends. The CDR3 covers 14 residues. In DNA form, the CDR3 reads TGTGCCATCAGTGAGTCATACGGGAACACTGAAGCTTTCTTT. Translation: CAISESYGNTEAFF.

The V gene is TRBV28, the J gene TRBJ2-3; 7 nucleotides agree with TRBD1. Germline CDR1 MDHEN, CDR2 SYDVKM. V lost 2 bases, J lost 2 bases, and 7 bases stayed unmatched. CDR3 size: 16 residues. CDR3 sequence (DNA): TGTGCCAGCAGTTTAAACAGGGGCTTACTCACAGATACGCAGTATTTT. Protein sequence: CASSLNRGLLTDTQYF. The variable domain in full, completed from reference TRBV28 and TRBJ2-3, reads DVKVTQSSRYLVKRTGEKVFLECVQDMDHENMFWYRQDPGLGLRLIYFSYDVKMKEKGDIPEGYSVSREKKERFSLILESASTNQTSMYLCASSLNRGLLTDTQYFGPGTRLTVL.

This clone was recorded only once. This sequence joins TRBV4-3 and TRBJ2-3, with 9 positions matching TRBD2. The CDR3 is 16 amino acids. The germline V gene has CDR1 LGHNA and CDR2 YSLEER. The J segment lost 1 base and the V segment lost 0 bases, leaving 2 bases of the junction unmatched. This CDR3 reads CASSQERGGRTDTQYF. As DNA, the CDR3 is TGCGCCAGCAGCCAAGAGCGGGGGGGCCGCACAGATACGCAGTATTTT.

This chain joins TRBV5-1 and TRBJ2-7; 7 bases align to TRBD2. Germline loops: CDR1 SGHRS, CDR2 YFSETQ. The CDR3 extends over 14 amino acids. V lost 4 bases to trimming and J lost 2 bases; unmatched junction nucleotides: 6. The CDR3 sequence: CASSPTGTTYEQYF. The CDR3 nucleotides are TGCGCCAGCAGCCCAACCGGGACTACCTACGAGCAGTACTTC.